These T cell receptor beta chains were read from a single sample in a study of technical replicates of blood from several donors. Some clones are missing from TCRdb's copy, which holds only in-frame ones; the method was immunoSEQ multiplex PCR. The table includes 90,000 or so clones, 95% detected once. The sequenced material came from T cells isolated from PBMCs. These receptors were obtained from a human donor in good health. Each CDR3 is given with its conserved first and last residue. Fields, in order: V gene, CDR3 protein.

>TRBV6-5
CASSYSAGGVDTQYF
>TRBV29-1
CSAEQRRTNRGGEQFF
>TRBV2
CASRDDRNQETQYF
>TRBV9
CASSTFDGSSYEQYF
>TRBV7-9
CASSLVGNEQFF
>TRBV21-1
CASSKAGTGVLNTEAFF
>TRBV27
CASSSQDRDGYTF
>TRBV5-6
CASSFEAGGSSYEQYF
>TRBV7-9
CASSSAGQVDTGELFF
>TRBV13
CASSLGPANEQYF
>TRBV6-1
CASGGDRELVGAFF
>TRBV27
CASSLSYRELQETQYF
>TRBV5-5
CASSPRLEGELFF
>TRBV6-1
CASSGGSYYYNEQFF
>TRBV28
CASSKDRALSNQPQHF
>TRBV27
CASSPGTVYGYTF
>TRBV27
CASRKTPDRGTTGELFF
>TRBV11-1
CASSLPGDEQYF
>TRBV11-3
CASSRGTANTEAFF
>TRBV7-8
CATSGLAGQETQYF
>TRBV7-8
CASSQVWVDTQYF
>TRBV19
CASSIPTYSNQPQHF
>TRBV2
CASSEWVGRNEQFF
>TRBV2
CASSLADFYEQYF
>TRBV19
CASIKQTGSRGSEKLFF
>TRBV7-8
CASSLDSANYGYTF
>TRBV7-3
CASSLNLGTGFEQFF
>TRBV19
CASSIKGQGLYEQYF
>TRBV5-1
CASTWTGVQETQYF
>TRBV15
CATRVGGSGNTIYF
>TRBV4-3
CASSQDQGPPDGYTF
>TRBV14
CASSQTTSYNEQFF
>TRBV19
CASSIWLAGESYNEQFF
>TRBV10-2
CATFLAGLGTDTQYF
>TRBV27
CASSLLRGPHEQYF
>TRBV10-3
CAISESGTGGGNEQFF
>TRBV5-1
CASSSTAADTEAFF
>TRBV28
CASSGGHSYNEQFF
>TRBV11-3
CASSAGGVYGYTF
>TRBV7-8
CASSLLGPGLVRINEQFF
>TRBV7-7
CASSLEPGLASEQYF
>TRBV27
CASRGATYEQYF
>TRBV30
CAGKQGNSGTYEQYF
>TRBV28
CASILTGVYNEQFF
>TRBV19
CASSFQHGSEADTQYF
>TRBV19
CASSAFYVGYTF